These 26 T cell receptor beta chains came from one sample sequenced in a study of blood T cell repertoires in COVID-19. Here immunoSEQ multiplex PCR was the method, and the copy in TCRdb shows in-frame clones only, minus some. The table shows 150,000 or so clones, with about 90% occurring only once. Sample: PBMCs or T cells enriched from blood (not recorded which). Receptors originate from a woman in her thirties or forties who had been exposed to COVID-19.

V is TRBV5-6 and J is TRBJ1-2; 11 bases match TRBD1. The CDR3 is 17 amino acids. With V trimmed by 0 bases and J by 6 bases, 10 bases remained unmatched. The germline V gene has CDR1 SGHDT and CDR2 YYEEEE. The CDR3 DNA is TGTGCCAGCAGCTTGGGATGGACAGGGGGCTTGATGGATGGCTACACCTTC. Amino acids: CASSLGWTGGLMDGYTF.

This clone has only one observation. This chain links TRBV4-2 with TRBJ2-6; D may be TRBD2 (6 bases). Looked up from germline, CDR1 is LGHNA and CDR2 is YNFKEQ. V lost 3 bases, J lost 0 bases, and 18 bases lay in between. The CDR3 totals 19 residues. In DNA, the CDR3 is TGTGCCAGCAGCCACCCCCCCGGGACTGACAGCTCTGGGGCCAACGTCCTGACTTTC. Amino acid sequence: CASSHPPGTDSSGANVLTF.

This clone was seen a handful of times. V gene TRBV10-3 combines with J gene TRBJ2-7; 9 bases align to TRBD2. This CDR3 has 18 residues. The germline V gene has CDR1 ENHRY and CDR2 SYGVKD. V lost 0 bases and J lost 6; bases outside the gene matches: 15. CDR3 coding DNA: TGTGCCATCAGTGAGTCGAAACGGCTAGCGGGGCTCGGGGGCGAGCAGTACTTC. It translates to CAISESKRLAGLGGEQYF.

V and J are TRBV4-1 and TRBJ1-4; 7 nucleotides line up with TRBD1. With V trimmed by 5 bases and J by 6 bases, 9 bases remained unmatched. Germline values: CDR1 MGHRA, CDR2 YSYEKL. The CDR3 is 15 amino acids. Here the CDR3 reads CASSGISDRDEKLFF. The CDR3 DNA reads as TGCGCCAGCAGCGGGATTTCAGACAGGGATGAAAAACTGTTTTTT.

The V gene is TRBV7-7, the J gene TRBJ2-1, with 14 bases matching TRBD2. The V gene end was trimmed by 5 bases and the J gene end by 9 bases; junction bases not matched to a gene: 6. CDR1 and CDR2 (germline): SSHAT, FNYEAQ (reference sequence). This CDR3 spans 15 amino acids. CDR3 residues: CASSPGTSGRSEQFF. The DNA of the CDR3 is TGTGCCAGCAGCCCCGGGACTAGCGGGAGAAGTGAGCAGTTCTTC. The full variable domain, completed using reference TRBV7-7 and TRBJ2-1, is GAGVSQSPRYKVTKRGQDVTLRCDPISSHATLYWYQQALGQGPEFLTYFNYEAQPDKSGLPSDRFSAERPEGSISTLTIQRTEQRDSAMYRCASSPGTSGRSEQFFGPGTRLTVL.

The V and J genes are TRBV18 and TRBJ2-7, with 9 bases fitting TRBD2. Germline V CDR1 and CDR2: KGHSH, LQKENI. V shed 6 bases, J shed 6 bases, and the junction held 12 bases outside the gene matches. The length of the CDR3 is 15 residues. The CDR3 DNA sequence: TGTGCCAGCTCTCCCCTTATTAGCGGGAGTTCCGAGCAGTACTTC. Protein: CASSPLISGSSEQYF.

The chain uses TRBV4-3 and TRBJ2-7; no clear D. V lost 0 bases to trimming and J lost 4 bases, with 10 bases between them. The CDR3 sequence is 14 residues long. The germline V gene has CDR1 LGHNA and CDR2 YSLEER. CDR3 in amino acids: CASSQESLGYEQYF. The CDR3 DNA is TGCGCCAGCAGCCAAGAATCGCTAGGTTACGAGCAGTACTTC.

Regarding this clone: Other nucleotide sequences in the sample specify the same CDR3. The chain links TRBV7-6 to TRBJ1-1; D is possibly TRBD1 (6 bases). The ends were cut back, 1 base at V and 0 bases at J, with 6 bases in the middle. Germline V lookup: CDR1 SGHVS, CDR2 FNYEAQ. The CDR3 totals 14 residues. CDR3 amino acids: CASSLGTVNTEAFF. The CDR3 DNA is TGTGCCAGCAGCTTAGGGACAGTGAACACTGAAGCTTTCTTT. Variable domain in full (rest from reference TRBV7-6 and TRBJ1-1): GAGVSQSPRYKVTKRGQDVALRCDPISGHVSLYWYRQALGQGPEFLTYFNYEAQQDKSGLPNDRFSAERPEGSISTLTIQRTEQRDSAMYRCASSLGTVNTEAFFGQGTRLTVV.

The V gene is TRBV4-3, the J gene TRBJ2-5, with D perhaps matching TRBD2 (6 bases). CDR3 length: 14 amino acids. V lost 1 base, J lost 4 bases, and 10 bases lay in between. Germline V lookup: CDR1 LGHNA, CDR2 YSLEER. The CDR3 region has the DNA TGCGCCAGCAGCCAAGGGAGGGGTCGAGAGACCCAGTACTTC. Translation gives CASSQGRGRETQYF.

This clone was counted a few times. Here the CDR3 reads CSFQREAEAFF. The CDR3 region has the DNA TGCAGTTTTCAAAGGGAGGCTGAAGCTTTCTTT. The rearrangement uses TRBV20-1 and TRBJ1-1; no firm D call. Deletions cut 8 bases from V and 6 bases from J, with 13 bases between. CDR1 and CDR2 (germline): DFQATT, SNEGSKA (reference sequence). The CDR3 contains 11 residues.

This clone was picked up a small number of times. The chain has TRBV29-1 and TRBJ1-2; D gene ambiguous. CDR3 size: 11 residues. With 4 bases removed from V and 7 bases from J, the gap between germline ends came to 10 bases. Germline V gene data show CDR1 as SQVTM and CDR2 as ANQGSEA. The chain's CDR3 is CSVGGSVGYTF. The CDR3 nucleotides read TGCAGCGTTGGAGGGTCGGTTGGCTACACCTTC. The full variable domain, with the rest looked up from reference TRBV29-1 and TRBJ1-2, is SAVISQKPSRDICQRGTSLTIQCQVDSQVTMMFWYRQQPGQSLTLIATANQGSEATYESGFVIDKFPISRPNLTFSTLTVSNMSPEDSSIYLCSVGGSVGYTFGSGTRLTVV.

The rearrangement joins TRBV7-6 to TRBJ1-5, with D unclear. The CDR3 length is 15 residues. V was clipped by 3 bases and J by 4 bases, with 13 bases between them. Germline V CDR1 and CDR2: SGHVS, FNYEAQ. The CDR3 here is CASSLFATGNQPQHF. As DNA, the CDR3 is TGTGCCAGCAGCTTGTTCGCAACGGGGAATCAGCCCCAGCATTTT.

J is TRBJ2-3 and V is TRBV15; 9 bases line up with TRBD2. Trimming removed 4 bases from V and 3 bases from J; junction bases left unmatched: 2. Germline CDR1 and CDR2: LNHNV and YYDKDF (reference sequence). There are 14 residues in the CDR3. CDR3 residues: CATSMTSGTDTQYF. The CDR3 DNA reads as TGTGCCACCAGCATGACTAGCGGAACAGATACGCAGTATTTT.

The chain combines TRBV10-1 with TRBJ1-2, with TRBD1 matching over 7 bases. V shed 4 bases and J 6 bases; nucleotides not matched to a gene: 8. The CDR3 contains 14 residues. Looked up from germline, CDR1 is WNHNN and CDR2 is SYGVQD (reference sequence). CDR3 nucleotide sequence: TGCGCCAGCAGTGCATCCGGGACAGCCCATGGCTACACCTTC. Translated: CASSASGTAHGYTF.

The chain combines TRBV5-4 with TRBJ2-3, with TRBD2 matching over 9 bases. CDR3 length: 15 residues. Germline V CDR1 and CDR2: SGHNT, YYREEE (reference sequence). V was clipped by 4 bases and J by 3 bases; unmatched bases: 6. This chain's CDR3 is CASSISGSGTDTQYF. CDR3 bases: TGTGCCAGCAGCATTAGCGGGAGCGGGACAGATACGCAGTATTTT.

The sample holds one count of this clone. The chain combines TRBV6-2 or TRBV6-3 with TRBJ2-4; TRBD1 agrees at 10 bases. After removal of 5 bases from V and 3 bases from J, the junction contained 4 bases not matched to a gene. CDR3 length: 15 amino acids. The germline gives CDR1 MNHEY, CDR2 SVGEGT. The CDR3 DNA reads as TGTGCCAGCAGTCAGGACAGGGGGGTCAAAAACATTCAGTACTTC. Its protein product is CASSQDRGVKNIQYF.

The gene calls are TRBV5-4 and TRBJ1-1; 11 nucleotides line up with TRBD1. With V trimmed by 4 bases and J by 5 bases, 4 bases remained unmatched. Germline loops: CDR1 SGHNT, CDR2 YYREEE (reference sequence). The CDR3 covers 14 residues. CDR3 in DNA: TGTGCCAGCAGCCCAGGGACAGGGGGGACTGAAGCTTTCTTT. Its translation is CASSPGTGGTEAFF.

The chain links TRBV29-1 to TRBJ2-2, with TRBD2 matching over 7 bases. CDR1 is SQVTM and CDR2 is ANQGSEA in the germline V gene. The CDR3 is 15 amino acids. V dropped 7 bases and J dropped 3; count of bases not matched to a gene: 11. CDR3 nucleotides: TGCAGCGCCCCTATACACGCGGGGGACACCGGGGAGCTGTTTTTT. It yields the protein CSAPIHAGDTGELFF.

The chain has TRBV28 and TRBJ2-2; a weak D match, TRBD2 (6 bases). V lost 4 bases, J lost 2 bases, and 11 bases lay in between. The CDR3 is 15 residues long. Per germline, CDR1 MDHEN and CDR2 SYDVKM. CDR3 amino acids: CASSWRTTNTGELFF. In DNA, the CDR3 is TGTGCCAGCAGTTGGCGGACTACTAACACCGGGGAGCTGTTTTTT.

This chain links TRBV29-1 with TRBJ1-3; D remains unclear. There are 12 residues in the CDR3. V lost 4 bases and J 4 bases, leaving 8 bases between the germline ends. CDR1 and CDR2 (germline): SQVTM, ANQGSEA. The CDR3 here is CSVGGKGNTIYF. The CDR3 DNA reads as TGCAGCGTTGGAGGGAAAGGAAACACCATATATTTT.

The chain links TRBV15 to TRBJ1-5; a weak D match, TRBD1 (6 bases). There are 18 residues in the CDR3. CDR1 and CDR2 (germline): LNHNV, YYDKDF (reference sequence). V shed 0 bases and J shed 0 bases, with 15 bases lying between them. The CDR3 loop reads CATSREGRTAYSNQPQHF. CDR3 nucleotides: TGTGCCACCAGCAGAGAAGGAAGGACAGCGTATAGCAATCAGCCCCAGCATTTT.

The chain has TRBV10-3 and TRBJ2-2; D is possibly TRBD1 (6 bases). The CDR3 is made up of 14 amino acids. The germline V gene encodes CDR1 ENHRY and CDR2 SYGVKD. Trimming removed 6 bases at V and 1 base at J, with 9 bases between. CDR3: CAIRLTGNTGELFF. In nucleotides, the CDR3 is TGTGCCATCAGACTGACAGGGAACACCGGGGAGCTGTTTTTT.

This sequence joins TRBV5-1 and TRBJ1-3, with 7 positions matching TRBD1. With V trimmed by 2 bases and J by 4 bases, 3 bases remained unmatched. The CDR3 sequence is 14 residues long. CDR1 is SGHRS, CDR2 YFSETQ, per germline. CDR3 DNA sequence: TGCGCCAGCAGCTTAGGGACAGACGGAAACACCATATATTTT. The encoded protein is CASSLGTDGNTIYF.

The J gene is TRBJ1-3, the V gene TRBV9, with D perhaps TRBD1 (6 bases). This CDR3 comprises 16 residues. V dropped 3 bases and J dropped 6 bases, with 19 bases sitting between them. CDR1 and CDR2 from the germline V gene are SGDLS and YYNGEE. CDR3 sequence (DNA): TGTGCCAGCAGCGCGTCAGGGGCCTTGAGCGAAAACACCATATATTTT. Protein: CASSASGALSENTIYF.

The J gene is TRBJ2-7, the V gene TRBV5-1; the match to TRBD1 covers 7 bases. This CDR3 comprises 15 residues. Trimming cost V 0 bases and J 2 bases; bases outside gene matches: 5. Germline CDR1 and CDR2: SGHRS and YFSETQ. The CDR3 nucleotides are TGCGCCAGCAGCTTGGTATCAGGGGGTCCCTACGAGCAGTACTTC. Protein product: CASSLVSGGPYEQYF. Supplemented by reference TRBV5-1 and TRBJ2-7, the full variable domain reads KAGVTQTPRYLIKTRGQQVTLSCSPISGHRSVSWYQQTPGQGLQFLFEYFSETQRNKGNFPGRFSGRQFSNSRSEMNVSTLELGDSALYLCASSLVSGGPYEQYFGPGTRLTVT.

The gene calls are TRBV2 and TRBJ1-1; D might be TRBD1 (5 bases). The CDR3 has 13 residues. Trimming shortened V by 6 bases and J by 1 base, and 9 bases separated the two germline ends. Per the germline V gene, CDR1 is SNHLY and CDR2 is FYNNEI. In nucleotides, the CDR3 is TGTGCCAGCAGCTCAGGGCCGAACACTGAAGCTTTCTTT. Translating it yields CASSSGPNTEAFF.